Listed here are 27 T cell receptor beta chains from one sample, sequenced in a study of Ad26.COV2.S vaccination and SARS-CoV-2 variants. Libraries were prepared by immunoSEQ multiplex PCR; TCRdb keeps only in-frame clonotypes and omits some of them. In the table there are 330,000 or so clones, roughly nine tenths of which are singletons. Treatment in this sample: about 20 received Ad26.COV2.S at low or high dose, single or two shots; several received placebo; per-sample allocation not given. Collection of samples fell on day 63 after the first vaccine or placebo injection. Specimen: peripheral blood, collected in a trial of Ad26.COV2.S vaccine versus placebo. Every receptor here comes from a person between 18 and 59 years old who received the Ad26.COV2.S COVID-19 vaccine or a placebo.

The gene calls are TRBV15 and TRBJ2-7; 10 bases are a match to TRBD2. The CDR3 sequence is 15 residues long. The trim removed 0 bases at V and 3 bases at J, leaving 2 bases unmatched. In germline, CDR1 is LNHNV, CDR2 YYDKDF (reference sequence). CDR3 nucleotide sequence: TGTGCCACCAGCAGAGAACTAGCGGGAATCTACGAGCAGTACGTC. Protein product: CATSRELAGIYEQYV.

The chain has TRBV4-3 and TRBJ2-1; 8 nucleotides align to TRBD2. CDR1 is LGHNA and CDR2 is YSLEER in the germline V gene. There are 13 residues in the CDR3. The V gene end was trimmed by 0 bases and the J gene end by 11 bases; junction bases not matched to a gene: 3. The CDR3 DNA reads TGCGCCAGCAGCCAAGAGGGGACTAGTCAGCAGTTCTTC. The encoded protein is CASSQEGTSQQFF.

J is TRBJ2-2 and V is TRBV6-5; D remains ambiguous. CDR3 length equals 11 residues. From germline, CDR1 is MNHEY and CDR2 SVGAGI. V lost 4 bases, J lost 7 bases, and 4 bases lay in between. Here the CDR3 DNA reads TGTGCCAGCAGTTTCATCGGGGAGCTGTTTTTT. Encoded protein: CASSFIGELFF.

CDR3 region: CASSSLVTSGPNTGELFF. The DNA of the CDR3 is TGCGCCAGCAGCTCCCTTGTAACTAGCGGGCCGAACACCGGGGAGCTGTTTTTT. The chain has TRBV4-3 and TRBJ2-2; TRBD2 matches at 9 bases. The CDR3 is 18 amino acids. CDR1 and CDR2 from the germline V gene are LGHNA and YSLEER. V dropped 5 bases and J dropped 0; count of bases not matched to a gene: 10.

This chain joins TRBV7-7 and TRBJ1-1; D not certain. This CDR3 has 13 residues. V gave up 1 base and J gave up 1 base, with 4 bases separating them. Germline-derived CDR1 and CDR2 are SSHAT and FNYEAQ (reference sequence). The CDR3 spells CASSLGRNTEAFF. The CDR3 bases are TGTGCCAGCAGCTTAGGTAGGAACACTGAAGCTTTCTTT.

V usage is TRBV5-1 and J usage is TRBJ1-2; a possible D gene is TRBD1 (5 bases). The CDR3 totals 14 residues. Between the trimmed V and J ends, which lost 0 bases and 5 bases, there was a span of 11 bases. Germline V CDR1 and CDR2: SGHRS, YFSETQ. The CDR3 region has the DNA TGCGCCAGCAGCTTGGGGATCGAGGGGTATGGCTACACCTTC. It is translated as CASSLGIEGYGYTF.

The V and J genes are TRBV6-5 and TRBJ2-3; D tentatively reads TRBD1 or TRBD2 (6 bases each). Germline loops: CDR1 MNHEY, CDR2 SVGAGI. This CDR3 comprises 13 residues. Trimming removed 0 bases at V and 14 bases at J, with 15 bases between. The CDR3 sequence is CASSYSRAGDWYF. The CDR3 DNA sequence: TGTGCCAGCAGTTACTCTCGGGCAGGGGACTGGTATTTT.

The chain uses TRBV5-8 and TRBJ2-1; D is unclear. V lost 6 bases to trimming and J lost 4 bases, with 17 bases between them. This CDR3 is 15 amino acids long. The germline CDR1 and CDR2 sequences are SGHTS and YDEGEE. For the CDR3, the DNA is TGTGCCAGCAAAAGTTCCAGGTTGGGATACAATGAGCAGTTCTTC. Its protein product is CASKSSRLGYNEQFF.

V is TRBV28 and J is TRBJ1-5, with D perhaps matching TRBD1 (5 bases). The CDR3 spans 15 residues. In germline, CDR1 is MDHEN, CDR2 SYDVKM. V lost 5 bases to trimming and J lost 0 bases, with 11 bases between them. The DNA for the CDR3 is TGTGCCAGCAGTAAGGGACGGAGTAGCAATCAGCCCCAGCATTTT. It encodes CASSKGRSSNQPQHF. The full variable domain, completed using reference TRBV28 and TRBJ1-5, is DVKVTQSSRYLVKRTGEKVFLECVQDMDHENMFWYRQDPGLGLRLIYFSYDVKMKEKGDIPEGYSVSREKKERFSLILESASTNQTSMYLCASSKGRSSNQPQHFGDGTRLSIL.

The CDR3 nucleotides read TGTGCCAGCAGCTTAGGGGACACCCTTTATCCCCTCCACTTT. It translates to CASSLGDTLYPLHF. The rearrangement uses TRBV7-9 and TRBJ1-6; D may be TRBD1 (6 bases). Germline V gene sequence: CDR1 SEHNR, CDR2 FQNEAQ (reference sequence). This CDR3 has 14 amino acids. The V end was cut by 1 base, the J end by 13 bases, with 14 bases between. Variable domain in full (rest from reference TRBV7-9 and TRBJ1-6): DTGVSQNPRHKITKRGQNVTFRCDPISEHNRLYWYRQTLGQGPEFLTYFQNEAQLEKSRLLSDRFSAERPKGSFSTLEIQRTEQGDSAMYLCASSLGDTLYPLHFGNGTRLTVT.

The chain carries TRBV6-1 and TRBJ2-7; the D call may be TRBD1 or TRBD2 (6 bases each). The CDR3 consists of 14 residues. Deletions cut 3 bases from V and 1 base from J, with 10 bases between. Germline V gives CDR1 MNHNS, CDR2 SASEGT. CDR3 residues: CASSDRGESYEQYF. In DNA form, the CDR3 reads TGTGCCAGCAGTGATAGGGGGGAGTCCTACGAGCAGTACTTC.

The chain combines TRBV15 with TRBJ1-2; D might be TRBD1 (5 bases). Germline CDR1 reads LNHNV; CDR2 reads YYDKDF (reference sequence). The V end lost 0 bases, the J end lost 4 bases, and 12 bases lay between the germline ends. CDR3 length: 15 residues. The CDR3 DNA is TGTGCCACCAGCAGAGACCTCGGGGGTGGCTATGGCTACACCTTC. Translation gives CATSRDLGGGYGYTF.

The chain combines TRBV7-2 with TRBJ2-1, with a weak D call TRBD1 (6 bases). The CDR3 totals 15 residues. V was shortened by 3 bases and J by 4 bases, with 13 bases between the two germline ends. Germline V gene sequence: CDR1 SGHTA, CDR2 FQGNSA. CDR3 coding DNA: TGTGCCAGCAGCTTCCCGGGACAACGATACAATGAGCAGTTCTTC. Translation: CASSFPGQRYNEQFF.

The V and J genes are TRBV27 and TRBJ2-4, with D unclear. The CDR3 spans 14 residues. Germline CDR1 and CDR2: MNHEY and SMNVEV (reference sequence). V was cut by 5 bases and J by 9 bases, with 17 bases left in between. CDR3 coding DNA: TGTGCCAGCAGTAGCCACGACCTTGCCGGCATTCAGTACTTC. Translating gives CASSSHDLAGIQYF.

V usage is TRBV3-1 (or the pseudogene TRBV3-2) and J usage is TRBJ2-1; 11 bases agree with TRBD2. V dropped 3 bases and J dropped 8; count of bases not matched to a gene: 9. The CDR3 length is 16 residues. Germline V gene lookup returns CDR1 LGHDT and CDR2 YNNKEL (reference sequence). In nucleotides, the CDR3 is TGTGCCAGCAGCCACACCACTAGCGGGAGAGGACATGAGCAGTTCTTC. This encodes CASSHTTSGRGHEQFF.

The CDR3 nucleotides are TGTGCCAGCAGCCCTCCCCCCTCTAGGGGAAACACCATATATTTT. Translating gives CASSPPPSRGNTIYF. This sequence joins TRBV7-2 and TRBJ1-3, with D uncertain. The CDR3 spans 15 residues. Germline V lookup: CDR1 SGHTA, CDR2 FQGNSA. Trimming cost V 5 bases and J 4 bases, with 15 bases left between them.

This rearrangement joins TRBV3-1 (or the pseudogene TRBV3-2) to TRBJ2-2; D ambiguous. The V and J ends lost 1 base and 5 bases respectively, with 5 bases between them. The CDR3 extends over 13 amino acids. The germline V gene has CDR1 LGHDT and CDR2 YNNKEL (reference sequence). The CDR3 sequence is CASSQAPTGELFF. CDR3 bases: TGTGCCAGCAGCCAAGCCCCGACCGGGGAGCTGTTTTTT.

This clone was counted only a few times. The gene calls are TRBV18 and TRBJ1-5; D is uncertain. From germline, CDR1 is KGHSH and CDR2 LQKENI. V was shortened by 1 base and J by 0 bases, with 4 bases between the two germline ends. This CDR3 is 14 amino acids long. This CDR3 reads CASSPRDSNQPQHF. Written as DNA, the CDR3 is TGTGCCAGCTCACCACGGGATAGCAATCAGCCCCAGCATTTT. The variable domain in full, with the rest retrieved from reference TRBV18 and TRBJ1-5, is NAGVMQNPRHLVRRRGQEARLRCSPMKGHSHVYWYRQLPEEGLKFMVYLQKENIIDESGMPKERFSAEFPKEGPSILRIQQVVRGDSAAYFCASSPRDSNQPQHFGDGTRLSIL.

This sequence joins TRBV7-6 and TRBJ2-1; 8 bases line up with TRBD2. Germline lookup yields CDR1 SGHVS and CDR2 FNYEAQ. With V trimmed by 3 bases and J by 8 bases, 3 bases remained unmatched. The length of the CDR3 is 13 residues. The CDR3 here is CASSFAGGDEQFF. In nucleotides, the CDR3 is TGTGCCAGCAGCTTTGCGGGGGGCGATGAGCAGTTCTTC.

CDR3 nucleotide sequence: TGTGCCAGCAGCTTAGGGGTACAGGGGCCCTACAATGAGCAGTTCTTC. The encoded protein is CASSLGVQGPYNEQFF. This chain links TRBV7-9 with TRBJ2-1; 7 bases agree with TRBD1. The CDR3 spans 16 residues. In germline, CDR1 is SEHNR, CDR2 FQNEAQ (reference sequence). V was clipped by 1 base and J by 2 bases; unmatched bases: 5.

This clone was picked up one time. The genes are TRBV3-1 (or the pseudogene TRBV3-2) and TRBJ1-5; D may be TRBD1 (6 bases). Trimming removed 4 bases at V and 2 bases at J, with 15 bases between. The CDR3 spans 16 residues. Germline CDR1 reads LGHDT; CDR2 reads YNNKEL (reference sequence). CDR3 sequence reads: CASSPRRGFGNQPQHF. CDR3 coding DNA: TGTGCCAGCAGCCCAAGGAGGGGGTTTGGCAATCAGCCCCAGCATTTT.

This rearrangement joins TRBV4-1 to TRBJ1-1, with unresolved D. The CDR3 runs to 15 residues. Germline values: CDR1 MGHRA, CDR2 YSYEKL. The V end was cut by 0 bases, the J end by 5 bases, with 13 bases between. CDR3 coding DNA: TGCGCCAGCAGCCAAGAGAGGGCCAGAGGAACTGAAGCTTTCTTT. It encodes CASSQERARGTEAFF.

The chain couples TRBV6-5 to TRBJ2-2; the D is unclear. The CDR3 loop spans 16 amino acids. V was cut by 2 bases and J by 0 bases, with 10 bases left in between. Germline values: CDR1 MNHEY, CDR2 SVGAGI. As DNA, the CDR3 is TGTGCCAGCAGTTACATTGTGGGTTCGAACACCGGGGAGCTGTTTTTT. This encodes CASSYIVGSNTGELFF.

V usage is TRBV2 and J usage is TRBJ1-3; D is perhaps TRBD1 (5 bases). Germline V gene data show CDR1 as SNHLY and CDR2 as FYNNEI. V shed 7 bases and J shed 2 bases, with 12 bases lying between them. The CDR3 loop spans 14 amino acids. The CDR3 loop reads CASTSSGAGNTIYF. Written as DNA, the CDR3 is TGTGCCAGCACCTCTTCGGGGGCTGGAAACACCATATATTTT.

The rearrangement links TRBV29-1 to TRBJ2-2; no definite D call. Germline V gene data show CDR1 as SQVTM and CDR2 as ANQGSEA. CDR3 length: 13 amino acids. Trimming cost V 6 bases and J 3 bases, with 11 bases left between them. The CDR3 nucleotides are TGCAGCGTATCTCCACTATACACCGGGGAGCTGTTTTTT. It is translated as CSVSPLYTGELFF.

The chain's CDR3 is CASSLDRGGNQPQHF. The CDR3 region has the DNA TGCGCCAGCAGTCTTGACAGGGGCGGCAATCAGCCCCAGCATTTT. The chain has TRBV23-1 and TRBJ1-5, with TRBD1 matching over 8 bases. TRBV23-1 is an open reading frame, and its role is uncertain. The CDR3 sequence is 15 residues long. V dropped 4 bases and J dropped 2; count of bases not matched to a gene: 4.

This clone has a handful of counts. This chain uses TRBV27 with TRBJ1-1; TRBD1 matches 7 bases. CDR3 length: 14 residues. V lost 3 bases, J lost 2 bases, and 3 bases stayed unmatched. Germline V gene lookup returns CDR1 MNHEY and CDR2 SMNVEV (reference sequence). The CDR3 nucleotides are TGTGCCAGCAGTTTCGACAGGGCCAACACTGAAGCTTTCTTT. As protein: CASSFDRANTEAFF.